A single sample gave rise to the 25 T cell receptor beta chains below, sequenced in a study of blood T cell repertoires in COVID-19. Assay: immunoSEQ multiplex PCR; the TCRdb copy retains only in-frame clones and omits some. The sample records about 82,000 clones, about 82% being singletons. Sequenced input: peripheral blood. These receptors were collected from a man aged 80 or over with active or convalescent COVID-19.

The chain links TRBV7-8 to TRBJ1-5; 7 bases are a match to TRBD1. Germline loops: CDR1 SGHVS, CDR2 FQNEAQ. The CDR3 sequence is 15 residues long. J lost 0 bases, V lost 5 bases, and 4 bases had no gene match. The DNA for the CDR3 is TGTGCCAGCAGCCGAGGGGACAGTAGCAATCAGCCCCAGCATTTT. Translating it yields CASSRGDSSNQPQHF.

V and J are TRBV7-9 and TRBJ1-2; a possible D gene is TRBD1 (5 bases). Trimming took 3 bases from V and 2 from J, leaving 13 bases between them. The CDR3 sequence is 15 residues long. CDR1 and CDR2 (germline): SEHNR, FQNEAQ (reference sequence). This CDR3 is CASSFSREGNYGYTF. CDR3 sequence (DNA): TGTGCCAGCAGCTTTTCTCGGGAGGGGAACTATGGCTACACCTTC. Using reference TRBV7-9 and TRBJ1-2 for the parts outside the CDR3, the full variable domain is DTGVSQNPRHKITKRGQNVTFRCDPISEHNRLYWYRQTLGQGPEFLTYFQNEAQLEKSRLLSDRFSAERPKGSFSTLEIQRTEQGDSAMYLCASSFSREGNYGYTFGSGTRLTVV.

This clone was observed a handful of times. This sequence joins TRBV5-5 and TRBJ2-2; D remains ambiguous. Between the trimmed V and J ends, which lost 2 bases and 7 bases, there was a span of 18 bases. The germline CDR1 and CDR2 sequences are SGHKS and YYEKEE (reference sequence). The CDR3 extends over 16 amino acids. This chain's CDR3 is CASSFTYLGSYGELFF. Written as DNA, the CDR3 is TGTGCCAGCAGCTTCACGTACCTCGGGTCGTACGGGGAGCTGTTTTTT.

The chain uses TRBV13 and TRBJ1-4, with unresolved D. With 5 bases removed from V and 10 bases from J, the gap between germline ends came to 8 bases. Germline V gene data show CDR1 as PRHDT and CDR2 as FYEKMQ (reference sequence). This CDR3 region has 11 residues. The CDR3 loop is CASSENGKLFF. CDR3 DNA: TGTGCCAGCAGCGAGAACGGAAAACTGTTTTTT.

This clone appeared once. The chain recombines TRBV5-1 with TRBJ2-1; 11 bases are a match to TRBD2. V was clipped by 4 bases and J by 3 bases; unmatched bases: 6. Germline V gives CDR1 SGHRS, CDR2 YFSETQ. The CDR3 runs to 16 residues. The CDR3 nucleotides read TGCGCCAGCAGCACCACCGGGACTAGCGGCTACAATGAGCAGTTCTTC. It is translated as CASSTTGTSGYNEQFF.

The CDR3 DNA reads TGCAGTGCTACTAACACCGGGGAGCTGTTTTTT. Its protein is CSATNTGELFF. The rearrangement joins TRBV20-1 to TRBJ2-2; no clear D gene. Looked up from germline, CDR1 is DFQATT and CDR2 is SNEGSKA (reference sequence). The CDR3 totals 11 residues. The ends were cut back, 4 bases at V and 2 bases at J, with 2 bases in the middle.

The V gene is TRBV12-5, the J gene TRBJ1-2; 7 bases are a match to TRBD1. Germline V gene sequence: CDR1 LGHNT, CDR2 FRNRAP. After removal of 1 base from V and 4 bases from J, the junction contained 18 bases not matched to a gene. The CDR3 length is 19 residues. The chain's CDR3 is CASGLADRQGSLSLYGYTF. The CDR3 DNA reads as TGTGCTAGTGGTTTGGCGGATAGACAGGGATCTCTTTCCCTCTATGGCTACACCTTC.

The genes are TRBV5-1 and TRBJ2-5; D possibly corresponds to TRBD2 (6 bases). Germline V gene sequence: CDR1 SGHRS, CDR2 YFSETQ. The CDR3 is made up of 15 amino acids. V dropped 4 bases and J dropped 5 bases, with 18 bases sitting between them. Written as DNA, the CDR3 is TGCGCCAGCAGCGGAAACTCGGGAGAAGGCGAGACCCAGTACTTC. Protein sequence: CASSGNSGEGETQYF.

This clone was observed a few times. This chain uses TRBV4-1 with TRBJ2-2; TRBD1 matches at 7 bases. Losses at the gene ends were 3 bases for V and 6 bases for J; bases not matched to a gene: 13. This CDR3 has 17 amino acids. The germline V gene has CDR1 MGHRA and CDR2 YSYEKL. This CDR3 reads CASSQPTKTGFAGELFF. The CDR3 DNA follows: TGCGCCAGCAGCCAGCCGACGAAGACAGGGTTCGCCGGGGAGCTGTTTTTT.

The J gene is TRBJ1-5, the V gene TRBV10-3; D ambiguous. CDR3 length: 12 amino acids. Trimming cost V 8 bases and J 3 bases, with 8 bases left between them. Germline values: CDR1 ENHRY, CDR2 SYGVKD. CDR3 DNA sequence: TGTGCCATCTCTCCAGTCAATCAGCCCCAGCATTTT. This codes for CAISPVNQPQHF.

J is TRBJ2-3 and V is TRBV1; the DNA was not used to check the table's D call, TRBD1. TRBV1 is classified as a pseudogene. CDR3 length: 14 amino acids. CDR3 nucleotide sequence: TGCACCAGCAGCCTCCCGGGACAGTTTCAACCTCGGTATTTT. The encoded protein is CTSSLPGQFQPRYF.

The sample holds one count of this clone. The rearrangement uses TRBV3-1 (or the pseudogene TRBV3-2) and TRBJ1-2, with 7 nucleotides matching TRBD1. The germline V gene encodes CDR1 LGHDT and CDR2 YNNKEL (reference sequence). Unmatched junction bases numbered 7, after V lost 1 base and J lost 8 bases. CDR3 size: 14 residues. CDR3 protein: CASSQVRGSRGYTF. The DNA of the CDR3 is TGTGCCAGCAGCCAAGTCAGGGGGTCGAGGGGCTACACCTTC.

The rearrangement joins TRBV19 to TRBJ1-2; D might be TRBD1 (6 bases). Germline CDR1 and CDR2: LNHDA and SQIVND (reference sequence). The CDR3 runs 13 residues. V lost 5 bases, J lost 7 bases, and 14 bases lay in between. CDR3 residues: CASSVQQGGGYTF. The CDR3 DNA follows: TGTGCCAGTAGTGTACAACAGGGTGGTGGCTACACCTTC.

The rearrangement uses TRBV7-2 and TRBJ2-4; unclear D gene. Per germline, CDR1 SGHTA and CDR2 FQGNSA. V dropped 5 bases and J dropped 7 bases, with 18 bases sitting between them. This CDR3 comprises 15 residues. The CDR3 spells CASSPMVASVNIQYF. Written as DNA, the CDR3 is TGTGCCAGCAGCCCGATGGTCGCCAGCGTGAACATTCAGTACTTC.

The CDR3 DNA reads TGTGCCTGGAGTGTACAGGGCGATCAGCCCCAGCATTTT. Protein: CAWSVQGDQPQHF. The chain carries TRBV30 and TRBJ1-5, with D possibly TRBD1 on 6 matching bases. Trimming stripped 0 bases from V and 5 bases from J, with 8 bases between. Per the germline V gene, CDR1 is GTSNPN and CDR2 is SVGIG (reference sequence). This CDR3 spans 13 amino acids.

The chain recombines TRBV5-1 with TRBJ2-3; possible D gene TRBD2, 5 bases. CDR1 SGHRS and CDR2 YFSETQ come from the germline V gene. Trimming took off 2 bases at V and 0 bases at J, with 10 bases between the two ends. CDR3 length equals 15 residues. The CDR3 sequence: CASSFGSFSTDTQYF. In DNA form, the CDR3 reads TGCGCCAGCAGCTTTGGGAGCTTCAGCACAGATACGCAGTATTTT.

The chain carries TRBV12-3 or TRBV12-4 and TRBJ1-2; no clear D. With 5 bases removed from V and 5 bases from J, the gap between germline ends came to 9 bases. The CDR3 is 12 amino acids. CDR3 loop: CASSPSRYGYTF. The CDR3 region has the DNA TGTGCCAGCAGTCCATCCCGGTATGGCTACACCTTC.

The chain joins TRBV9 to TRBJ2-2; weak D call: TRBD2 (6 bases). The CDR3 is 14 residues long. Trimming removed 4 bases from V and 5 bases from J, with 12 bases in between. Per the germline V gene, CDR1 is SGDLS and CDR2 is YYNGEE. CDR3 residues: CASSRLVVTGELFF. The CDR3 DNA reads TGTGCCAGCAGCCGACTAGTTGTTACCGGGGAGCTGTTTTTT.

The DNA for the CDR3 is TGTGCCAGCAGCCACCACAGGCAGTTCTTC. Its translation: CASSHHRQFF. The rearrangement joins TRBV28 to TRBJ2-1; D gene unclear. Germline loops: CDR1 MDHEN, CDR2 SYDVKM. With 6 bases removed from V and 12 bases from J, the gap between germline ends came to 9 bases. This CDR3 comprises 10 residues.

The rearrangement joins TRBV2 to TRBJ1-5; 10 bases fit TRBD1. Germline CDR1 and CDR2: SNHLY and FYNNEI. The CDR3 sequence is 14 residues long. V dropped 7 bases and J dropped 7; count of bases not matched to a gene: 7. The CDR3 loop reads CASTEGTGVQPQHF. The CDR3 region has the DNA TGTGCCAGCACCGAAGGGACAGGGGTCCAGCCCCAGCATTTT.

This chain links TRBV6-6 with TRBJ1-4; D is uncertain. V was cut by 8 bases and J by 5 bases, with 6 bases left in between. The CDR3 length is 11 residues. Germline V gene data show CDR1 as MNHNY and CDR2 as SVGAGI (reference sequence). The CDR3 loop is CASAVNEKLFF. The CDR3 bases are TGTGCCAGCGCGGTAAATGAAAAACTGTTTTTT.

This rearrangement joins TRBV27 to TRBJ2-2, with 7 bases that match TRBD1. Germline V gene sequence: CDR1 MNHEY, CDR2 SMNVEV (reference sequence). The CDR3 totals 15 residues. Trimming removed 5 bases from V and 5 bases from J; junction bases left unmatched: 8. Here the CDR3 reads CASSPRTGETGELFF. In DNA, the CDR3 is TGTGCCAGCAGTCCACGCACAGGGGAAACCGGGGAGCTGTTTTTT.

This clone came up once. V and J are TRBV5-4 and TRBJ2-5; D may be TRBD1 (7 bases). The CDR3 is made up of 15 amino acids. Germline V CDR1 and CDR2: SGHNT, YYREEE (reference sequence). V shed 3 bases and J shed 1 base, with 13 bases lying between them. In DNA form, the CDR3 reads TGTGCCAGCAGCTCAGGGGGGCAGGGCCAAGAGACCCAGTACTTC. Its translation: CASSSGGQGQETQYF.

The chain joins TRBV28 to TRBJ1-2; 8 bases match TRBD1. CDR1 and CDR2 from the germline V gene are MDHEN and SYDVKM. CDR3 length: 18 amino acids. The trim removed 5 bases at V and 0 bases at J, leaving 14 bases unmatched. The CDR3 reads CASSQIGTGRSPNYGYTF. CDR3 nucleotides: TGTGCCAGCAGTCAGATAGGGACAGGTCGTAGCCCTAACTATGGCTACACCTTC.

This clone was recorded once. The chain uses TRBV4-2 and TRBJ1-3; possible D gene TRBD1, 5 bases. Germline V lookup: CDR1 LGHNA, CDR2 YNFKEQ. The CDR3 runs 17 residues. Trimming removed 0 bases from V and 3 bases from J, with 15 bases in between. CDR3 coding DNA: TGTGCCAGCAGCCAAGATGGGTCCGGGGGTGGTGGAAACACCATATATTTT. Translation: CASSQDGSGGGGNTIYF.